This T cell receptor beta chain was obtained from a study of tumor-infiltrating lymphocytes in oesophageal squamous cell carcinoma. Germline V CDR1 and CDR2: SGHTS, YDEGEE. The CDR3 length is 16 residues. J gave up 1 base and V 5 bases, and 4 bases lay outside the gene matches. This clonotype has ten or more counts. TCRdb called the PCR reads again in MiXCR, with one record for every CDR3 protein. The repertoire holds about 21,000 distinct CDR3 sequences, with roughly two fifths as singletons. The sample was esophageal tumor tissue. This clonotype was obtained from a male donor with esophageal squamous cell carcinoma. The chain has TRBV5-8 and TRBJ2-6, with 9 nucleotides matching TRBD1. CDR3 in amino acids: CASRGTGLSGANVLTF. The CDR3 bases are TGTGCCAGCAGGGGGACAGGGCTTTCTGGGGCCAACGTCCTGACTTTC.